The clone carrying this TCR beta chain has just a few counts. This sample is part of a study of T-cell reconstitution after alpha-beta-depleted transplantation in children. Trimming left V 4 bases short and J 4 bases short, with 13 bases between. The CDR3 loop spans 15 amino acids. Unique molecular identifiers were used to barcode this TCRbeta library. From the PCR reads, TCRdb called clonotypes with MiXCR, one entry per CDR3 protein. Of some 500,000 distinct CDR3 sequences in the sample, about 17% were seen once. The source was PBMCs from the stem cell graft donor, collected from the stem cell graft. This chain uses TRBV12-3 or TRBV12-4 with TRBJ2-2; tentatively, D is TRBD2 (6 bases). The sequence came from a human donor who donated a stem cell graft to a child with acute lymphoblastic leukemia. CDR3 sequence reads: CASSWNSGATGELFF. As DNA, the CDR3 is TGTGCCAGCAGTTGGAATTCGGGAGCCACCGGGGAGCTGTTTTTT.